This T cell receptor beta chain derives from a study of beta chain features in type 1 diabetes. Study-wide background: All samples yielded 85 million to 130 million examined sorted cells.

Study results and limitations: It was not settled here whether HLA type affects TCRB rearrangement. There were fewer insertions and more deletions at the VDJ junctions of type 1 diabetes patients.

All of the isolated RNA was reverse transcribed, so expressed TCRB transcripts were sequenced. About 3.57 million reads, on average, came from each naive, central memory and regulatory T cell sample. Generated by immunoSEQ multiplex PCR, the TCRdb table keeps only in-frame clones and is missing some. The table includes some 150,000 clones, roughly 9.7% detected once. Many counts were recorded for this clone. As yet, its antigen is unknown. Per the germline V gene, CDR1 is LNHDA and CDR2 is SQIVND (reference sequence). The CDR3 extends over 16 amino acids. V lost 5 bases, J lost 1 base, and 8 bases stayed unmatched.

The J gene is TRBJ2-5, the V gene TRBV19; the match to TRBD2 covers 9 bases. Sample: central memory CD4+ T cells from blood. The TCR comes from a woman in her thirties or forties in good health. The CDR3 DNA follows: TGTGCCAGTAGTCCATACTTGCGGGGGGGCCAAGAGACCCAGTACTTC. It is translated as CASSPYLRGGQETQYF.